A selection of T cell receptor beta chains follows, all from one sample in a study of T cells in Graves' hyperthyroidism and ophthalmopathy. TCRdb reprocessed the multiplex PCR reads via MiXCR and lists one record per CDR3 protein. The profile shows about 300,000 distinct CDR3 sequences, approximately 14% of them singletons. The sequenced material came from blood. The receptors shown here come from a woman aged 40 to 50 with Graves' hyperthyroidism. Both conserved end residues are part of each CDR3. Each record gives: V gene, clone size, J gene, D gene, CDR3 protein, CDR3 DNA. A D gene is named only where the DNA matches it firmly. The listing skips clone size in some rows; elsewhere it reads once, few, many or a size class.

TRBV10-3,few,TRBJ2-7,.,CATSRDTAYEQYF,TGTGCCACAAGCCGGGACACCGCCTACGAGCAGTACTTC
TRBV28,many,TRBJ2-5,TRBD2,CASSRSGRAGETQYF,TGTGCCAGCAGTCGAAGCGGGAGGGCCGGAGAGACCCAGTACTTC
TRBV27,.,TRBJ2-7,TRBD1,CASSGRQGVYEQYF,TGTGCCAGCAGTGGAAGACAGGGGGTCTACGAGCAGTACTTC
TRBV18,.,TRBJ2-7,.,CASSNRERNYEQYF,TGTGCCAGCTCTAACAGGGAGAGGAATTACGAGCAGTACTTC
TRBV6-1,.,TRBJ2-5,TRBD1,CASLRGQAETQYF,TGTGCCAGCTTACGAGGACAGGCAGAGACCCAGTACTTC
TRBV18,many,TRBJ2-7,TRBD2,CASSRTSDYEQYF,TGTGCCAGCTCGCGGACTAGCGACTACGAGCAGTACTTC
TRBV5-1,few,TRBJ2-7,.,CASSLGTLNYEQYF,TGCGCCAGCAGCTTGGGGACCCTGAACTACGAGCAGTACTTC
TRBV28,many,TRBJ2-1,TRBD2,CASSLSGIPNEQFF,TGTGCCAGCAGTTTGAGCGGGATCCCCAATGAGCAGTTCTTC
TRBV2,many,TRBJ2-7,.,CASSADSYEQYF,TGTGCCAGCAGCGCAGATTCCTACGAGCAGTACTTC
TRBV7-8,few,TRBJ2-1,TRBD2,CASSSLAGGPHEQFF,TGTGCCAGCAGCTCTCTAGCGGGAGGGCCCCATGAGCAGTTCTTC
TRBV28,many,TRBJ1-5,.,CASSLRSRQRNQPQHF,TGTGCCAGCAGTTTAAGGTCCCGGCAGCGCAATCAGCCCCAGCATTTT
TRBV11-2,few,TRBJ2-5,.,CASRRGDGNQETQYF,TGTGCCAGCAGGAGAGGGGACGGGAACCAAGAGACCCAGTACTTC
TRBV18,few,TRBJ2-5,.,CASSLDSVVETQYF,TGTGCCAGCTCACTGGACAGCGTCGTGGAGACCCAGTACTTC
TRBV27,few,TRBJ1-5,.,CASSLKVNQPQHF,TGTGCCAGCAGTTTAAAGGTCAATCAGCCCCAGCATTTT
TRBV7-9,.,TRBJ2-7,.,CASSLGPREQYF,TGTGCCAGCAGCCTAGGGCCCCGCGAGCAGTACTTC
TRBV2,many,TRBJ1-2,TRBD1,CASLQGIEDYGYTF,TGTGCCAGCCTACAGGGGATAGAGGACTATGGCTACACCTTC
TRBV12-3/TRBV12-4,many,TRBJ2-4,TRBD1,CASSFRTGLAKNIQYF,TGTGCCAGCAGTTTCCGGACAGGTCTAGCCAAAAACATTCAGTACTTC
TRBV10-2,.,TRBJ2-7,TRBD2,CASSGTSSYEQYF,TGCGCCAGTTCCGGGACTAGCTCCTACGAGCAGTACTTC
TRBV5-1,.,TRBJ1-3,.,CASSLAPGRFGNTIYF,TGCGCCAGCAGCTTGGCCCCAGGGCGTTTCGGAAACACCATATATTTT
TRBV12-3/TRBV12-4,many,TRBJ1-1,.,CASRFLRGGSNTEAFF,TGTGCCAGCCGATTCCTTAGGGGGGGCAGTAACACTGAAGCTTTCTTT
TRBV3-1,many,TRBJ1-2,.,CASSQVGPYGYTF,TGTGCCAGCAGCCAAGTGGGGCCCTATGGCTACACCTTC
TRBV18,.,TRBJ2-7,TRBD1,CASSPPATGQRDEQYF,TGTGCCAGCTCACCACCGGCGACAGGGCAGAGGGACGAGCAGTACTTC
TRBV20-1,many,TRBJ2-1,.,CSAPSPSVDEQFF,TGCAGTGCCCCTAGCCCTTCGGTGGATGAGCAGTTCTTC
TRBV3-1,.,TRBJ2-1,TRBD2,CASSHGLADLYNEQFF,TGTGCCAGCAGCCACGGACTAGCGGACCTATACAATGAGCAGTTCTTC
TRBV20-1,many,TRBJ1-5,.,CSAEERVVNQPQHF,TGCAGTGCCGAAGAGAGGGTTGTCAATCAGCCCCAGCATTTT
TRBV10-3,many,TRBJ2-6,.,CAIRDSGANVLTF,TGTGCCATCAGAGACTCTGGGGCCAACGTCCTGACTTTC
TRBV7-2,many,TRBJ2-5,.,CASSQPPARETQYF,TGTGCCAGCAGCCAGCCCCCGGCGCGCGAGACCCAGTACTTC
TRBV20-1,many,TRBJ2-7,TRBD1,CSAVLGTGLGEQYF,TGCAGTGCTGTCCTCGGGACAGGGCTCGGCGAGCAGTACTTC
TRBV20-1,.,TRBJ2-1,TRBD2,CSASILAGGMGNEQFF,TGCAGTGCTAGTATACTAGCGGGAGGGATGGGGAATGAGCAGTTCTTC
TRBV29-1,many,TRBJ2-3,.,CSVEGTLATDTQYF,TGCAGCGTTGAAGGGACTCTGGCTACAGATACGCAGTATTTT
TRBV12-3/TRBV12-4,many,TRBJ1-6,.,CASSQGHDNSPLHF,TGTGCCAGCAGTCAGGGACACGATAATTCACCCCTCCACTTT
TRBV14,few,TRBJ2-5,.,CASSQTWGQETQYF,TGTGCCAGCAGCCAAACCTGGGGGCAAGAGACCCAGTACTTC
TRBV18,.,TRBJ1-3,.,CASSRRDSRNTIYF,TGTGCCAGCTCACGCCGGGACTCAAGAAACACCATATATTTT
TRBV15,.,TRBJ1-3,.,CATSKVGGNTIYF,TGTGCCACCAGCAAGGTGGGAGGAAACACCATATATTTT